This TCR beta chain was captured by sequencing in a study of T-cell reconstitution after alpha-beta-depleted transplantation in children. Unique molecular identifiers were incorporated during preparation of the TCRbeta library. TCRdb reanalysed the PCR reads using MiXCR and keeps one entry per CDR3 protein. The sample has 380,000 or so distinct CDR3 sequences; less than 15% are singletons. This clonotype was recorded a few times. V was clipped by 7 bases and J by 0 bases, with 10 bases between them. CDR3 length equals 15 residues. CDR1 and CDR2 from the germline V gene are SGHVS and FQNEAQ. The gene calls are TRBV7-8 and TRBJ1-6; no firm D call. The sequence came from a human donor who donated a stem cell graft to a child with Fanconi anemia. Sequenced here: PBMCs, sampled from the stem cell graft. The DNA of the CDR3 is TGTGCCAGCACGAGCCTGAGCTCCTATAATTCACCCCTCCACTTT. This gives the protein CASTSLSSYNSPLHF.